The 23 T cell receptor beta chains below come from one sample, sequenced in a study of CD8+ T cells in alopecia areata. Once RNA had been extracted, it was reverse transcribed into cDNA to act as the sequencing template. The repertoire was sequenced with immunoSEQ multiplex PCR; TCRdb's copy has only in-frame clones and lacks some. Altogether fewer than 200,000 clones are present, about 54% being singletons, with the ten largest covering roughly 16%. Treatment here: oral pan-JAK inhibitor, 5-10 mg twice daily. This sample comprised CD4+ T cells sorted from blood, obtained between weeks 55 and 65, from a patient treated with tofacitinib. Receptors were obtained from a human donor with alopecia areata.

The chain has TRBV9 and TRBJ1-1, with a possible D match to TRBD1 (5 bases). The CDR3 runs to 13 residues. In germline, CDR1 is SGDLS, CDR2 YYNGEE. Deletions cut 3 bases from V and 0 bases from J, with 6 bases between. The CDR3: CASSGTLNTEAFF. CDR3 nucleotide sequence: TGTGCCAGCAGCGGGACATTGAACACTGAAGCTTTCTTT.

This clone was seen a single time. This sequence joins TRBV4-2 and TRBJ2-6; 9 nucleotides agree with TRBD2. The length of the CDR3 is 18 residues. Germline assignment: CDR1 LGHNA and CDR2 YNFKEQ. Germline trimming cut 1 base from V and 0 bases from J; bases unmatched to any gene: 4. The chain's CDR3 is CASSQASGGLSGANVLTF. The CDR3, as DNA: TGTGCCAGCAGCCAAGCCAGCGGGGGGCTCTCTGGGGCCAACGTCCTGACTTTC.

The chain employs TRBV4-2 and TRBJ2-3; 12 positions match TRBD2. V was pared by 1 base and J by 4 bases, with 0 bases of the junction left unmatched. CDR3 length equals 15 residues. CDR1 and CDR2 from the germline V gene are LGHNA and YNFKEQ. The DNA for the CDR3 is TGTGCCAGCAGCCAAGGACTAGCGGGGGCAGATACGCAGTATTTT. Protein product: CASSQGLAGADTQYF.

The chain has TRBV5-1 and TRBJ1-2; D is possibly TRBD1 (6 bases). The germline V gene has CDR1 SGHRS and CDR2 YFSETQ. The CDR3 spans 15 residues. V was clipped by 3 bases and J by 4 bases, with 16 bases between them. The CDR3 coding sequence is TGCGCCAGCAGCTGGGGGCAAGACGAGAGCTATGGCTACACCTTC. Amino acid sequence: CASSWGQDESYGYTF.

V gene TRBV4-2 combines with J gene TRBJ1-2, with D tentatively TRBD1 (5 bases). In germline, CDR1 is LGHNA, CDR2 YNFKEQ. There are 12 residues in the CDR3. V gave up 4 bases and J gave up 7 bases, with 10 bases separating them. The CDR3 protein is CASSPRDGGYTF. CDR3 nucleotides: TGTGCCAGCAGCCCGCGGGACGGTGGCTACACCTTC.

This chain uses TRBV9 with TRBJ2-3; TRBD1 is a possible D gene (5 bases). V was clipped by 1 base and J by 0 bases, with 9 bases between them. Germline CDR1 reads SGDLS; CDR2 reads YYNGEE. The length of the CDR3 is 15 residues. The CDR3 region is CASSVQGRSTDTQYF. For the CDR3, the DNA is TGTGCCAGCAGCGTACAGGGCCGTAGCACAGATACGCAGTATTTT.

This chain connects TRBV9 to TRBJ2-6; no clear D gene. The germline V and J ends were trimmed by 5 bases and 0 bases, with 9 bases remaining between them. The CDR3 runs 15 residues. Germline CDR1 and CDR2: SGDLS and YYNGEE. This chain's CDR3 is CASSAQFSGANVLTF. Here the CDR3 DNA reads TGTGCCAGCAGTGCACAGTTCTCTGGGGCCAACGTCCTGACTTTC.

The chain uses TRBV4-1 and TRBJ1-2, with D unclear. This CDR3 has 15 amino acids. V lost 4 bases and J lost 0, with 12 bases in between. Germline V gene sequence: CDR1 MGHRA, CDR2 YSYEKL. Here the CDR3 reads CASSLRKTANYGYTF. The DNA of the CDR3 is TGCGCCAGCAGCCTACGGAAAACAGCTAACTATGGCTACACCTTC.

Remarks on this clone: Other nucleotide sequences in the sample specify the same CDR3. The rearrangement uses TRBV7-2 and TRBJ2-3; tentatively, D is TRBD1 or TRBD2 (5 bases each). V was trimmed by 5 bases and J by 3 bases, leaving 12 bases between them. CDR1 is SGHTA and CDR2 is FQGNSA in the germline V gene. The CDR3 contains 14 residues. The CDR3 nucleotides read TGTGCCAGCAGCCCCGGGACGTCTACAGATACGCAGTATTTT. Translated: CASSPGTSTDTQYF.

CDR3 region: CASSLWRNTGELFF. In nucleotides, the CDR3 is TGTGCCAGCAGCTTGTGGCGGAACACCGGGGAGCTGTTTTTT. The V and J genes are TRBV5-6 and TRBJ2-2; the D is unclear. This CDR3 is built from 14 residues. CDR1 and CDR2 (germline): SGHDT, YYEEEE. The V end lost 1 base, the J end lost 1 base, and 5 bases lay between the germline ends.

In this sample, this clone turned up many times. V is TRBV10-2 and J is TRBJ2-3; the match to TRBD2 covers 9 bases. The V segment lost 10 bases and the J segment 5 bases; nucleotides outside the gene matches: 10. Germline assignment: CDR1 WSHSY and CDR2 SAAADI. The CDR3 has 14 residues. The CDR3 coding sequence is TGCGCCACCTCGACTAGCGGAGCTCAAGATACGCAGTATTTT. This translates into CATSTSGAQDTQYF.

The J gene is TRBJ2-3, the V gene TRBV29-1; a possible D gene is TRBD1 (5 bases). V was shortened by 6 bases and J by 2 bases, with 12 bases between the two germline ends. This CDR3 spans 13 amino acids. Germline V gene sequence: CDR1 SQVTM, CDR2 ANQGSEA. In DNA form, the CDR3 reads TGCAGCGTCCGGACACAATACACAGATACGCAGTATTTT. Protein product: CSVRTQYTDTQYF.

CDR3 loop: CTSGRVYGYTF. CDR3 nucleotides: TGCACCAGCGGACGGGTTTATGGCTACACCTTC. The J gene is TRBJ1-2, the V gene TRBV1. TRBV1 is described as a pseudogene. The CDR3 is made up of 11 amino acids.

The CDR3 nucleotides are TGTGCCAGCAGTTACTCAGTACTTAACTATGGCTACACCTTC. Translation gives CASSYSVLNYGYTF. The chain couples TRBV6-5 to TRBJ1-2; D remains unclear. The CDR3 sequence is 14 residues long. CDR1 and CDR2 (germline): MNHEY, SVGAGI. Trimming removed 0 bases at V and 1 base at J, with 6 bases between.

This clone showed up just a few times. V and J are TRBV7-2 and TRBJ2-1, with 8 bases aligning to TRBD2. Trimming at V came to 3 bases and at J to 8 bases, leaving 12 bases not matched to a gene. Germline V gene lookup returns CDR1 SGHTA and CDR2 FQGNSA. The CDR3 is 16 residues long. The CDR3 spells CASSFGRGVYVDEQFF. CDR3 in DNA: TGTGCCAGCAGCTTTGGGCGGGGGGTTTATGTCGATGAGCAGTTCTTC.

The CDR3 DNA reads as TGTGCCAGCAGCCAGTCCGGACAAACCTACGAGCAGTACTTC. This gives the protein CASSQSGQTYEQYF. The V and J genes are TRBV9 and TRBJ2-7; tentatively, D is TRBD1 (5 bases). CDR3 length: 14 amino acids. V lost 4 bases to trimming and J lost 2 bases, with 13 bases between them. Germline loops: CDR1 SGDLS, CDR2 YYNGEE.

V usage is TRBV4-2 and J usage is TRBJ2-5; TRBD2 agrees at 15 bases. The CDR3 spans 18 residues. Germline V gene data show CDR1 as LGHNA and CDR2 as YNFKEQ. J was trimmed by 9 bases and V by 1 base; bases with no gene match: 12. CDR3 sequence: CASSQVTSGTSGGWSQYF. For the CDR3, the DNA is TGTGCCAGCAGCCAAGTAACCTCTGGGACTAGCGGGGGGTGGTCCCAGTACTTC.

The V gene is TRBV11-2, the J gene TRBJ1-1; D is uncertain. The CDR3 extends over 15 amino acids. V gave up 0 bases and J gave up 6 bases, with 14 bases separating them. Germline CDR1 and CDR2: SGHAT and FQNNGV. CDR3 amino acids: CASSLDQVPHPEAFF. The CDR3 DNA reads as TGTGCCAGCAGCTTAGATCAAGTACCCCACCCTGAAGCTTTCTTT.

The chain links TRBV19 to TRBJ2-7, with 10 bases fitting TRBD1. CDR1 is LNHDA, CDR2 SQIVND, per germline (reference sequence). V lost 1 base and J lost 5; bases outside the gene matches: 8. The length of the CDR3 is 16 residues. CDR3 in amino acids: CASSIARRQGADEQYF. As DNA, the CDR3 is TGTGCCAGTAGTATAGCCCGCCGACAGGGGGCCGACGAGCAGTACTTC.

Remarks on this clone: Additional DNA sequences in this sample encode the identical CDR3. DNA for the CDR3: TGTGCCAGCAGCTTGGCCGTCACCTACGAGCAGTACTTC. It codes for CASSLAVTYEQYF. V gene TRBV5-6 combines with J gene TRBJ2-7; no reliable D call. Germline V lookup: CDR1 SGHDT, CDR2 YYEEEE. This CDR3 spans 13 amino acids. V dropped 0 bases and J dropped 2 bases, with 6 bases sitting between them. The variable domain in full, with the rest retrieved from reference TRBV5-6 and TRBJ2-7, is DAGVTQSPTHLIKTRGQQVTLRCSPKSGHDTVSWYQQALGQGPQFIFQYYEEEERQRGNFPDRFSGHQFPNYSSELNVNALLLGDSALYLCASSLAVTYEQYFGPGTRLTVT.

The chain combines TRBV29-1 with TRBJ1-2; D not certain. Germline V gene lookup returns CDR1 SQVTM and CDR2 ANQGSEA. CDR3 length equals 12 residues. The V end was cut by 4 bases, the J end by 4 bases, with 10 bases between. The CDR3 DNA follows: TGCAGCGTTGGAGGGAATCCCTATGGCTACACCTTC. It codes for CSVGGNPYGYTF. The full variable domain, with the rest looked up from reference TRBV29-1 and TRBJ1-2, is SAVISQKPSRDICQRGTSLTIQCQVDSQVTMMFWYRQQPGQSLTLIATANQGSEATYESGFVIDKFPISRPNLTFSTLTVSNMSPEDSSIYLCSVGGNPYGYTFGSGTRLTVV.

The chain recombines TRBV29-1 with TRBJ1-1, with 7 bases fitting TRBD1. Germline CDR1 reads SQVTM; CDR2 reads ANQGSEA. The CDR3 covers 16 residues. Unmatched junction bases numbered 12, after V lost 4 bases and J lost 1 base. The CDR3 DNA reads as TGCAGCGTTGGAGGGTCGATAGGGACAGAGAACACTGAAGCTTTCTTT. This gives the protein CSVGGSIGTENTEAFF.

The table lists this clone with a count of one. DNA of the CDR3: TGTGCCACCAAGGAGACAGCGGATAATTCACCCCTCCACTTT. Its translation: CATKETADNSPLHF. The chain employs TRBV10-3 and TRBJ1-6; D possibly corresponds to TRBD1 (5 bases). The germline V gene encodes CDR1 ENHRY and CDR2 SYGVKD. The length of the CDR3 is 14 residues. V was cut by 10 bases and J by 5 bases, with 15 bases left in between.